This paragraph reports one T cell receptor beta chain. Its specificity is unknown. This sample is part of a study of molecular identifiers for immune sequencing clone quantification. Study background: Sequencing covered four of five parts into which replicate RNA from around 20,000 or 100,000 naive CD8 cells was split.

Study-wide results and caveats: Effector cells kept over 98% of their molecules in clones above 20 RNA copies, while naive cells kept under 1% there.

From the PCR reads, TCRdb called clonotypes with MiXCR, one entry per CDR3 protein. Of about 640,000 distinct CDR3 sequences in the sample, 20% are singletons; the top ten hold roughly 0.85%. Germline-derived CDR1 and CDR2 are MNHEY and SVGEGT. Between the trimmed V and J ends, which lost 0 bases and 7 bases, there was a span of 9 bases. The CDR3 covers 13 residues. Libraries used roughly 17,000 to 1,000,000 sorted naive CD8 T cells and 10%, 30% or 50% RNA input. CD8+CD4-CCR7+CD45RA+ sorting gave the naive CD8 T cells. The receptor was isolated from a human donor in good health. Some libraries in this study had Jurkat cell RNA spiked in. The chain uses TRBV6-2 or TRBV6-3 and TRBJ1-1, with D unclear. The sequencing sample was made of naive CD8+ T cells from blood, with Jurkat cell RNA spiked in. As for subset: FACS-sorted CD8+CD4-CCR7+CD45RA+ naive T cells. CDR3: CASSYSSSDEAFF. CDR3 DNA: TGTGCCAGCAGTTACTCCTCGTCAGATGAAGCTTTCTTT.